This passage covers 32 T cell receptor beta chains from one sample sequenced in a study of blood T cells in healthy people across ages. A second roughly 7 to 11 cycle PCR used barcoded and J-beta primers. Via MiXCR, TCRdb re-called the 5' RACE reads, giving one row per CDR3 protein. Of roughly 800,000 distinct CDR3 sequences in the sample, 55% to 70% are singletons; the top ten hold 22%. The sequencing input was blood. Source of these receptors: a man under 40 in good health.

The J gene is TRBJ2-4, the V gene TRBV5-1, with 9 bases fitting TRBD2. The better agreement between TRBJ2-7 and the DNA end casts doubt on the J call. The CDR3 is made up of 15 amino acids. From germline, CDR1 is SGHRS and CDR2 YFSETQ. The DNA of the CDR3 is TGCGCCAGCAGCCTGGCCGGCGGGAGGGCCTACGAGCAGTACTTC. It yields the protein CASSLAGGRAYEQYF.

The rearrangement links TRBV7-8 to TRBJ2-3; TRBD2 might be the D (5 bases). Germline V gives CDR1 SGHVS, CDR2 FQNEAQ. Trimming stripped 6 bases from V and 8 bases from J, with 15 bases between. This CDR3 contains 13 residues. Written as DNA, the CDR3 is TGTGCCAGCAGGGCTACCGGCGAGGGTACGCAGTATTTT. It translates to CASRATGEGTQYF.

J is TRBJ1-5 and V is TRBV29-1; 7 positions agree with TRBD1. The CDR3 loop spans 13 amino acids. V trimming: 7 bases; J trimming: 5 bases; junction bases outside the gene matches: 8. Germline V CDR1 and CDR2: SQVTM, ANQGSEA. The DNA for the CDR3 is TGCAGCGCCGCTGGACAGGATGATCAGCCCCAGCATTTT. Amino acid sequence: CSAAGQDDQPQHF.

This chain connects TRBV6-1 to TRBJ2-7, with 7 bases matching TRBD1. Trimming cost V 7 bases and J 3 bases; bases outside gene matches: 9. The CDR3 spans 14 residues. From germline, CDR1 is MNHNS and CDR2 SASEGT. This CDR3 is CASTKSGQSYEQYF. The DNA for the CDR3 is TGTGCCAGCACCAAGTCGGGACAGAGCTACGAGCAGTACTTC.

The J gene is TRBJ2-5, the V gene TRBV28; 7 nucleotides align to TRBD1. The junction had 22 bases not matched to a gene; V was cut back by 5 bases and J by 7 bases. The CDR3 is 18 residues long. CDR1 MDHEN and CDR2 SYDVKM come from the germline V gene. The CDR3 loop reads CASSRVSPQTGLRGTQYF. DNA of the CDR3: TGTGCCAGCAGTAGGGTTTCACCCCAGACAGGGCTACGGGGGACCCAGTACTTC.

This sequence joins TRBV6-1 and TRBJ2-6, with 12 bases aligning to TRBD2. This CDR3 region has 19 residues. Germline V gene lookup returns CDR1 MNHNS and CDR2 SASEGT. The trim removed 5 bases at V and 1 base at J, leaving 9 bases unmatched. The CDR3 nucleotides are TGTGCCAGCAGTCAACTAGCGGGGGGTCCCATTTCTGGGGCCAACGTCCTGACTTTC. It codes for CASSQLAGGPISGANVLTF.

The V call is TRBV11-2, the J call TRBJ1-1; 9 bases are a match to TRBD1. The CDR3 length is 13 residues. Germline loops: CDR1 SGHAT, CDR2 FQNNGV. V shed 5 bases and J 7 bases; nucleotides not matched to a gene: 5. In DNA form, the CDR3 reads TGTGCCAGCAGCCCTCCGACAGGGGGTGAAGCTTTCTTT. Protein: CASSPPTGGEAFF. Looking up the rest from reference TRBV11-2 and TRBJ1-1 gives the full variable domain: EAGVAQSPRYKIIEKRQSVAFWCNPISGHATLYWYQQILGQGPKLLIQFQNNGVVDDSQLPKDRFSAERLKGVDSTLKIQPAKLEDSAVYLCASSPPTGGEAFFGQGTRLTVV.

The chain joins TRBV29-1 to TRBJ1-2; D is possibly TRBD1 (6 bases). V dropped 4 bases and J dropped 0 bases, with 9 bases sitting between them. Germline V gives CDR1 SQVTM, CDR2 ANQGSEA. The CDR3 is 13 amino acids. CDR3 sequence reads: CSVGGGANYGYTF. The DNA for the CDR3 is TGCAGCGTTGGAGGGGGGGCTAACTATGGCTACACCTTC.

A few counts support this clonotype. V is TRBV7-9 and J is TRBJ2-7, with D possibly being TRBD1 (6 bases). The CDR3 has 13 amino acids. Germline V gene data show CDR1 as SEHNR and CDR2 as FQNEAQ (reference sequence). The V end lost 6 bases, the J end lost 1 base, and 10 bases lay between the germline ends. CDR3 coding DNA: TGTGCCAGCAGGTCCGGGACATCCTACGAGCAGTACTTC. This gives the protein CASRSGTSYEQYF.

The V call is TRBV6-6, the J call TRBJ2-4, with 8 bases fitting TRBD2. CDR3 length equals 17 residues. Trimming at V came to 6 bases and at J to 0 bases, leaving 10 bases not matched to a gene. The germline gives CDR1 MNHNY, CDR2 SVGAGI (reference sequence). CDR3 loop: CASSRLAGGLAKNIQYF. The CDR3 nucleotides are TGTGCCAGCAGCCGCCTCGCGGGAGGACTAGCCAAAAACATTCAGTACTTC.

The gene calls are TRBV7-8 and TRBJ2-1, with D tentatively TRBD1 or TRBD2 (5 bases each). Germline V lookup: CDR1 SGHVS, CDR2 FQNEAQ. This CDR3 has 14 amino acids. V was shortened by 5 bases and J by 6 bases, with 14 bases between the two germline ends. The CDR3 region has the DNA TGTGCCAGCAGCGTAGAGGGGTGGCCCAATGAGCAGTTCTTC. Amino acid sequence: CASSVEGWPNEQFF.

The J gene is TRBJ2-7, the V gene TRBV13; 7 positions agree with TRBD2. The CDR3 is made up of 15 amino acids. Germline trimming cut 7 bases from V and 0 bases from J; bases unmatched to any gene: 9. Germline V gives CDR1 PRHDT, CDR2 FYEKMQ (reference sequence). The CDR3 nucleotides are TGTGCCAGCAAGCCGCGCAGCGGGGACTCCTACGAGCAGTACTTC. This encodes CASKPRSGDSYEQYF. The entire variable domain, with the rest obtained from reference TRBV13 and TRBJ2-7, is as follows: AAGVIQSPRHLIKEKRETATLKCYPIPRHDTVYWYQQGPGQDPQFLISFYEKMQSDKGSIPDRFSAQQFSDYHSELNMSSLELGDSALYFCASKPRSGDSYEQYFGPGTRLTVT.

The V call is TRBV6-1, the J call TRBJ1-1; the D is unclear. Germline CDR1 MNHNS, CDR2 SASEGT. Trimming took off 1 base at V and 10 bases at J, with 13 bases between the two ends. This CDR3 has 13 amino acids. CDR3 sequence: CASSEEAKRVAFF. CDR3 DNA sequence: TGTGCCAGCAGTGAAGAGGCTAAAAGGGTAGCTTTCTTT.

This sequence joins TRBV7-3 and TRBJ2-1; 7 bases agree with TRBD1. The trim removed 2 bases at V and 6 bases at J, leaving 7 bases unmatched. The CDR3 is 15 residues long. Germline CDR1 and CDR2: SGHTA and FQGTGA. The CDR3 spells CASSLGDSPSNEQFF. The DNA for the CDR3 is TGTGCCAGCAGCTTAGGGGACAGTCCGAGCAATGAGCAGTTCTTC.

This clonotype was detected a few times. The genes are TRBV7-2 and TRBJ2-3, with D unresolved. This CDR3 has 19 amino acids. V lost 3 bases to trimming and J lost 1 base, with 23 bases between them. Per germline, CDR1 SGHTA and CDR2 FQGNSA. Written as DNA, the CDR3 is TGTGCCAGCAGCTTCACCCTCAATAACGGGCGTGGAGGCACAGATACGCAGTATTTT. This codes for CASSFTLNNGRGGTDTQYF.

This clonotype was found once. The chain couples TRBV20-1 to TRBJ2-1; D unresolved. This CDR3 is built from 14 residues. Germline V gene lookup returns CDR1 DFQATT and CDR2 SNEGSKA (reference sequence). V was shortened by 2 bases and J by 10 bases, with 18 bases between the two germline ends. DNA for the CDR3: TGCAGTGCTAGATCCGATATTGTATATGGGGAGCAGTTCTTC. This codes for CSARSDIVYGEQFF.

The CDR3 nucleotides read TGTGCCAGCAGTGCTGGGACAGACAATGAGCAGTTCTTC. Translation gives CASSAGTDNEQFF. The chain recombines TRBV2 with TRBJ2-1; 7 nucleotides agree with TRBD1. Germline assignment: CDR1 SNHLY and CDR2 FYNNEI. Germline trimming cut 4 bases from V and 5 bases from J; bases unmatched to any gene: 2. The length of the CDR3 is 13 residues.

The rearrangement uses TRBV24-1 and TRBJ2-1; the D gene is possibly TRBD2 (6 bases). This CDR3 contains 18 residues. Trimming stripped 5 bases from V and 0 bases from J, with 19 bases between. In germline, CDR1 is KGHDR, CDR2 SFDVKD. The CDR3 sequence: CATSVPRRGGCSYNEQFF. The CDR3 DNA is TGTGCCACCAGTGTCCCTCGGCGGGGAGGATGCTCCTACAATGAGCAGTTCTTC.

This clonotype has just a few counts. The chain uses TRBV29-1 and TRBJ2-1; D perhaps matches TRBD2 (6 bases). Trimming pared 7 bases from V and 6 bases from J, leaving 19 bases between. Germline V gene data show CDR1 as SQVTM and CDR2 as ANQGSEA. The CDR3 runs 14 residues. CDR3 in amino acids: CSGKRAERLNEQFF. CDR3 nucleotides: TGCAGCGGGAAGCGGGCGGAGCGTCTCAATGAGCAGTTCTTC.

This clonotype was counted only a few times. This sequence joins TRBV5-1 and TRBJ2-4, with D possibly called TRBD1 or TRBD2 (5 bases each). V lost 0 bases and J lost 13, with 11 bases in between. Per germline, CDR1 SGHRS and CDR2 YFSETQ. The CDR3 consists of 12 residues. The CDR3 DNA reads as TGCGCCAGCAGCTTGGGAGGGGCAAGGCAGTACTTC. The encoded protein is CASSLGGARQYF.

The chain uses TRBV6-2 or TRBV6-3 and TRBJ2-7, with TRBD2 matching over 10 bases. This CDR3 spans 16 amino acids. Losses at the gene ends were 11 bases for V and 2 bases for J; bases not matched to a gene: 15. Germline V gene data show CDR1 as MNHEY and CDR2 as SVGEGT. The CDR3 region is CAGKASGSLRTYEQYF. In nucleotides, the CDR3 is TGTGCCGGCAAAGCTAGCGGGAGTTTGAGGACCTACGAGCAGTACTTC.

The chain has TRBV2 and TRBJ2-7; tentative D call: TRBD1 (5 bases). The V gene's germline CDR1 is SNHLY and CDR2 FYNNEI. The CDR3 runs 15 residues. The V end was cut by 5 bases, the J end by 4 bases, with 18 bases between. The CDR3 here is CASSQSSSRAYEQYF. CDR3 DNA sequence: TGTGCCAGCAGTCAATCTTCGTCCAGGGCTTACGAGCAGTACTTC.

The chain joins TRBV12-3 or TRBV12-4 to TRBJ2-7; D not certain. CDR3 length equals 11 residues. The ends were cut back, 2 bases at V and 7 bases at J, with 6 bases in the middle. This CDR3 is CASSLNGEQYF. In DNA, the CDR3 is TGTGCCAGCAGTTTAAACGGGGAGCAGTACTTC.

This clonotype was observed a few times. This chain joins TRBV7-3 and TRBJ2-3, with a possible D match to TRBD2 (5 bases). Per the germline V gene, CDR1 is SGHTA and CDR2 is FQGTGA. This CDR3 is 15 amino acids long. V was pared by 3 bases and J by 5 bases, with 15 bases between. The CDR3 loop reads CASSLYSEGVDTQYF. Written as DNA, the CDR3 is TGTGCCAGCAGCTTGTATTCAGAGGGAGTAGATACGCAGTATTTT.

This sequence joins TRBV29-1 and TRBJ1-2; no firm D call. The CDR3 contains 14 residues. V gave up 1 base and J gave up 6 bases, with 15 bases separating them. Germline-derived CDR1 and CDR2 are SQVTM and ANQGSEA. The CDR3 DNA reads TGCAGCGTTGAAGTCCGGACGGGTCGTGATGGCTACACCTTC. It yields the protein CSVEVRTGRDGYTF.

V usage is TRBV5-1 and J usage is TRBJ1-2, with 9 bases that match TRBD1. J lost 2 bases, V lost 5 bases, and 4 bases had no gene match. The CDR3 consists of 14 residues. The germline V gene encodes CDR1 SGHRS and CDR2 YFSETQ. This CDR3 reads CASSTGQGNYGYTF. In DNA, the CDR3 is TGCGCCAGCAGTACCGGACAGGGGAACTATGGCTACACCTTC.

The V and J genes are TRBV30 and TRBJ1-2, with D maybe TRBD1 (5 bases). V lost 0 bases to trimming and J lost 8 bases, with 10 bases between them. The germline V gene encodes CDR1 GTSNPN and CDR2 SVGIG (reference sequence). The CDR3 consists of 12 residues. The CDR3 DNA follows: TGTGCCTGGAGTGTTGGAGGGGACGGCTACACCTTC. Translation: CAWSVGGDGYTF. Full variable domain (rest looked up from reference TRBV30 and TRBJ1-2): SQTIHQWPATLVQPVGSPLSLECTVEGTSNPNLYWYRQAAGRGLQLLFYSVGIGQISSEVPQNLSASRPQDRQFILSSKKLLLSDSGFYLCAWSVGGDGYTFGSGTRLTVV.

This clonotype was recorded once. This sequence joins TRBV14 and TRBJ1-2; D unclear. V gave up 4 bases and J gave up 6 bases, with 18 bases separating them. Per the germline V gene, CDR1 is SGHDN and CDR2 is FVKESK. The CDR3 is 15 amino acids. The CDR3 region is CASSLDGPTGDGYTF. CDR3 coding DNA: TGTGCCAGCAGCCTTGATGGACCGACCGGAGATGGCTACACCTTC. The complete variable domain, with remaining parts taken from reference TRBV14 and TRBJ1-2, reads EAGVTQFPSHSVIEKGQTVTLRCDPISGHDNLYWYRRVMGKEIKFLLHFVKESKQDESGMPNNRFLAERTGGTYSTLKVQPAELEDSGVYFCASSLDGPTGDGYTFGSGTRLTVV.

This rearrangement joins TRBV11-2 to TRBJ1-3, with D unresolved. In germline, CDR1 is SGHAT, CDR2 FQNNGV. This CDR3 contains 15 residues. V was shortened by 5 bases and J by 0 bases, with 11 bases between the two germline ends. CDR3 coding DNA: TGTGCCAGCAGCATTACTGGGCGCTCTGGAAACACCATATATTTT. The encoded protein is CASSITGRSGNTIYF.

The rearrangement joins TRBV24-1 to TRBJ2-1; 8 nucleotides match TRBD2. CDR1 is KGHDR, CDR2 SFDVKD, per germline. The junction had 12 bases not matched to a gene; V was cut back by 4 bases and J by 5 bases. The CDR3 consists of 17 residues. DNA of the CDR3: TGTGCCACCAGTGACTACCCGAATAGCGGGGCTAACAATGAGCAGTTCTTC. Residues: CATSDYPNSGANNEQFF.

The V and J genes are TRBV12-3 or TRBV12-4 and TRBJ1-6; D ambiguous. V lost 8 bases and J 9 bases, leaving 14 bases between the germline ends. CDR3 length: 13 amino acids. The CDR3 is CASSDKGGSPLHF. The CDR3 DNA reads TGTGCCAGCTCCGACAAGGGCGGTTCACCCCTCCACTTT.

The count of this clonotype is one. The gene calls are TRBV2 and TRBJ1-4, with 7 bases matching TRBD1. Trimming took 3 bases from V and 10 from J; bases not matched to a gene: 8. Germline V CDR1 and CDR2: SNHLY, FYNNEI. This CDR3 has 14 amino acids. The DNA for the CDR3 is TGTGCCAGCAGTGAGGGGTCAGGGGGTCGAAAACTGTTTTTT. Its protein is CASSEGSGGRKLFF.